This T cell receptor (beta chain) was identified during a study of T cell repertoires in cytomegalovirus infection. The wider study: Public TCR beta signatures indicated both CMV infection and matching HLA type.

Whole-study findings and limits: Frequencies of public TCR beta families were cumulated, and this identified carriers of CMV plus the relevant HLA. HLA-C-restricted TCR beta clonotypes specific for CMV led the ex vivo response.

With regard to this clonotype: Its antigen is unidentified.

TCRdb analysed the reads with MiXCR anew, one entry per CDR3 protein. The sample consists of roughly 300,000 distinct CDR3 sequences, more than 8% of them appearing once. Per germline, CDR1 MNHNY and CDR2 SVGAGI (reference sequence). The CDR3 contains 17 residues. V lost 0 bases and J 1 base, leaving 15 bases between the germline ends. Material for sequencing was PBMCs. This sequence originates from a human donor in good health (CMV status not recorded). Some clones in this sample may be carry-over from other donors' samples. This chain links TRBV6-6 with TRBJ1-1; TRBD1 might be the D (6 bases). CDR3 loop: CASSYSGRGIKNTEAFF. CDR3 coding DNA: TGTGCCAGCAGTTACTCGGGGAGGGGGATAAAGAACACTGAAGCTTTCTTT.